What follows describes a single TCR beta chain. The germline CDR1 and CDR2 sequences are KGHSH and LQKENI. The V gene lost 3 bases and the J gene lost 2 bases, with 11 bases spanning the gap. This CDR3 spans 14 amino acids. This sample was taken from a study of blood T cell repertoires in COVID-19. Here immunoSEQ multiplex PCR was the method, and the copy in TCRdb shows in-frame clones only, minus some. Seen here are about 170,000 clones, 88% observed once, and the top ten hold under 30%. Sequencing was done on a sample of peripheral blood. The chain combines TRBV18 with TRBJ2-7; D is perhaps TRBD2 (5 bases). This TCR derives from a man in his 60s with acute or convalescent COVID-19. This chain's CDR3 is CASSPDSLTYEQYF. The CDR3 nucleotides read TGTGCCAGCTCACCGGACTCGTTAACCTACGAGCAGTACTTC.